Listed below are T cell receptor beta chains from one sample, sequenced in a study of OX40 agonist ivuxolimab in advanced cancers. The table came from immunoSEQ multiplex PCR; TCRdb's copy has only in-frame clones and leaves some out. In the table there are approximately 59,000 clones, roughly nine tenths of which are singletons. The material was CD4+ or CD8+ T cells sorted from blood, obtained in a trial of the OX40 agonist ivuxolimab. These receptors were collected from an adult with an advanced solid tumor such as melanoma, head and neck, liver or kidney cancer. Both conserved end residues are part of each CDR3.

CDR3 protein | J gene | V gene
CASSLTRQETQYF | TRBJ2-5 | TRBV7-3
CASSFPGLAGVNEQFF | TRBJ2-1 | TRBV11-2
CSVGGVGANVLTF | TRBJ2-6 | TRBV29-1
CASSQTSARVSDTQYF | TRBJ2-3 | TRBV7-2
CASSLGSGGPEAFF | TRBJ1-1 | TRBV4-2
CASSLGSGGAYEQYF | TRBJ2-7 | TRBV4-3
CASSRDRDQPQHF | TRBJ1-5 | TRBV2
CSAWRGETQYF | TRBJ2-5 | TRBV20-1
CASSPSQGLGTLWDTEAFF | TRBJ1-1 | TRBV28
CARSLFPEETQYF | TRBJ2-5 | TRBV5-3
CASVTGGSTDTQYF | TRBJ2-3 | TRBV2
CASSLEPAQETQYF | TRBJ2-5 | TRBV7-2
CASSRSGLVTDTQYF | TRBJ2-3 | TRBV4-2
CASSSVLSGANVLTF | TRBJ2-6 | TRBV7-2
CASTSYGRYNEQFF | TRBJ2-1 | TRBV25-1
CASTSERDTQYF | TRBJ2-3 | TRBV19
CASSPRNLGGETQYF | TRBJ2-5 | TRBV5-4
CASSSRRGRSSYEQYF | TRBJ2-7 | TRBV7-9
CASKPRGPSNEKLFF | TRBJ1-4 | TRBV6-5
CASSFGHRGNSGANVLTF | TRBJ2-6 | TRBV7-9
CASSLGWGDTQYF | TRBJ2-3 | TRBV7-8
CATSLYQETQYF | TRBJ2-5 | TRBV15
CASSLNPAAITEAFF | TRBJ1-1 | TRBV7-9
CASSLPVGGSTDTQYF | TRBJ2-3 | TRBV28
CASRSRTPMNTEAFF | TRBJ1-1 | TRBV28
CASSSASVQFF | TRBJ2-1 | TRBV7-2
CASRKTTREPLEAFF | TRBJ1-1 | TRBV6-1
CASSRRGRGNEQYF | TRBJ2-7 | TRBV7-2
CASSATGTGDYGYTF | TRBJ1-2 | TRBV5-4
CASSPSRFYEQYF | TRBJ2-7 | TRBV27
CASRWADYGYTF | TRBJ1-2 | TRBV6-5
CASSPERAAGELFF | TRBJ2-2 | TRBV7-3
CASSLTSGSNEQYF | TRBJ2-7 | TRBV5-4
CSVGGTGELFF | TRBJ2-2 | TRBV29-1
CASSLGGQGFHEQYF | TRBJ2-7 | TRBV11-2
CASSFEAGTFNTQYF | TRBJ2-3 | TRBV5-1
CATSRERTGGAHEQYF | TRBJ2-7 | TRBV15
CASSWRESNQPQHF | TRBJ1-5 | TRBV7-8
CASTDFQPQHF | TRBJ1-5 | TRBV6-6
CASSGQGLAGHNEQFF | TRBJ2-1 | TRBV5-4
CASSYSWEQYF | TRBJ2-7 | TRBV6-6
CASSLPGGTDTQYF | TRBJ2-3 | TRBV28
CAIKTGGDYEQYF | TRBJ2-7 | TRBV2
CASSGGGEKLFF | TRBJ1-4 | TRBV6-6
CSVGGTVNYGYTF | TRBJ1-2 | TRBV29-1
CASSFRGLGDTQYF | TRBJ2-3 | TRBV7-3
CASSHPGGGGYTF | TRBJ1-2 | TRBV11-1
CAISVRIADTEAFF | TRBJ1-1 | TRBV10-3
CASSFGGFISYNEQFF | TRBJ2-1 | TRBV28
CASSLPEYSGANVLTF | TRBJ2-6 | TRBV18
CASSPWGQETQYF | TRBJ2-5 | TRBV7-2
CASSRGQGGQPQHF | TRBJ1-5 | TRBV18
CASSRASGDITQYF | TRBJ2-3 | TRBV4-2
CASSHIRVPESNEQYF | TRBJ2-7 | TRBV4-2
CASSLVAGYEQYF | TRBJ2-7 | TRBV5-1